The T cell receptor (beta chain) under discussion was sequenced for a study of T-cell memory formation after mild COVID-19. Study findings and constraints: The authors did not confirm SARS-CoV-2 specificity of second-wave clones peaking day 37. The appearance of some responding clones in pre-infection memory suggested that cross-reactive memory joined.

This clonotype was recorded at least ten times. Its target is unknown. TCRdb itself ran the 5' RACE reads through MiXCR, one entry per CDR3 protein. This table has tens of thousands of distinct CDR3 sequences, 5.5% to 8.5% appearing once. The TCR comes from an adult who had mild COVID-19 (a few samples of this study predate the infection). Cell type and time point are not known. Sequenced: PBMCs or a T cell subset sorted from them (not recorded which).

The CDR3 spells CASRPTGNSPLHF. DNA of the CDR3: TGTGCCAGCAGGCCAACAGGGAATTCACCCCTCCACTTT. The chain joins TRBV12-3 or TRBV12-4 to TRBJ1-6, with D maybe TRBD1 (6 bases). The CDR3 contains 13 residues. Trimming cost V 6 bases and J 7 bases, with 10 bases left between them.